This T cell receptor beta chain came from a study of STAT5B mutations in CD4+ large granular lymphocyte leukemia. The CDR3 loop spans 15 amino acids. Germline V gene sequence: CDR1 MDHEN, CDR2 SYDVKM. V lost 5 bases to trimming and J lost 4 bases, with 15 bases between them. This table comes from immunoSEQ multiplex PCR, and its TCRdb copy is limited to in-frame clones, with some not included. The sample contains over 30,000 clones, less than 85% of which appear only once. This clone was observed a few times. This TCR was recovered from a human donor in good health. The chain couples TRBV28 to TRBJ1-5; D is perhaps TRBD1 (6 bases). Sequenced material: CD4+ T cells from blood buffy coats. The CDR3 DNA sequence: TGTGCCAGCAGTCCATGGGACACCTCAAATCAGCCCCAGCATTTT. Amino acids: CASSPWDTSNQPQHF. The entire variable domain, with the rest obtained from reference TRBV28 and TRBJ1-5, is as follows: DVKVTQSSRYLVKRTGEKVFLECVQDMDHENMFWYRQDPGLGLRLIYFSYDVKMKEKGDIPEGYSVSREKKERFSLILESASTNQTSMYLCASSPWDTSNQPQHFGDGTRLSIL.